This T cell receptor (beta chain) stems from a study of cytomegalovirus exposure and HLA in healthy donors. It was with 60 Vbeta and 13 Jbeta primers that the PCR ran. This table comes from immunoSEQ multiplex PCR, and its TCRdb copy is limited to in-frame clones, with some not included. The sample consists of 210,000 or so clones, over 75% of them appearing once. This clone was counted a single time. As yet, its antigen is unknown. The germline V gene encodes CDR1 SGHTA and CDR2 FQGTGA. V lost 5 bases, J lost 2 bases, and 18 bases lay in between. The CDR3 runs to 16 residues. Study outcomes and limitations: Presence/absence analyses took donor sequencing depth as roughly uniform.

Specimen: PBMCs. V and J are TRBV7-3 and TRBJ2-5; tentatively, D is TRBD2 (6 bases). The receptor was derived from a man between 18 and 35 years old in good health and CMV-seronegative. CDR3 in amino acids: CASSPGDAPTQETQYF. CDR3 sequence (DNA): TGTGCCAGCAGCCCGGGGGACGCCCCTACTCAAGAGACCCAGTACTTC.